The next 18 T cell receptor beta chains were all read from a single sample in a study of cytomegalovirus exposure and HLA in healthy donors. Researchers ran the PCR with 60 Vbeta and 13 Jbeta primers. Measured with immunoSEQ multiplex PCR; TCRdb has only the in-frame clones, and not every one. Among 100,000 to 150,000 clones, 81% were seen once, and the ten largest hold approximately 1.1%. The sequenced sample was PBMCs. The source of these receptors is a woman aged 25 to 39 in good health and CMV-seronegative.

The V gene is TRBV5-1, the J gene TRBJ2-5; 12 bases line up with TRBD2. The CDR3 totals 15 residues. Germline lookup yields CDR1 SGHRS and CDR2 YFSETQ. V gave up 0 bases and J gave up 3 bases; unmatched junction bases: 0. This CDR3 reads CASSLASGREETQYF. The DNA of the CDR3 is TGCGCCAGCAGCTTGGCTAGCGGGAGGGAAGAGACCCAGTACTTC. Drawing the rest from reference TRBV5-1 and TRBJ2-5, the complete variable domain is KAGVTQTPRYLIKTRGQQVTLSCSPISGHRSVSWYQQTPGQGLQFLFEYFSETQRNKGNFPGRFSGRQFSNSRSEMNVSTLELGDSALYLCASSLASGREETQYFGPGTRLLVL.

The V and J genes are TRBV7-2 and TRBJ2-3; 13 bases match TRBD2. Unmatched junction bases numbered 4, after V lost 4 bases and J lost 3 bases. The CDR3 has 16 residues. CDR1 and CDR2 (germline): SGHTA, FQGNSA. The DNA for the CDR3 is TGTGCCAGCAGCTACGGACTAGCGGGGGTTACAGATACGCAGTATTTT. Translating it yields CASSYGLAGVTDTQYF.

This clone was recorded once. This chain uses TRBV5-4 with TRBJ1-1; the D is unclear. V shed 7 bases and J shed 6 bases, with 19 bases lying between them. This CDR3 spans 14 amino acids. Germline V gene lookup returns CDR1 SGHNT and CDR2 YYREEE (reference sequence). The CDR3 sequence is CASPDLRGTPEAFF. The CDR3 DNA reads as TGTGCCAGCCCAGATCTTCGGGGAACGCCTGAAGCTTTCTTT.

This rearrangement joins TRBV5-4 to TRBJ2-1, with a weak D call TRBD1 (5 bases). Per the germline V gene, CDR1 is SGHNT and CDR2 is YYREEE (reference sequence). Trimming removed 1 base at V and 8 bases at J, with 16 bases between. The CDR3 is made up of 15 amino acids. The CDR3 region has the DNA TGTGCCAGCAGCTTGTGGTCAGGGCTGGTCGATGAGCAGTTCTTC. Residues: CASSLWSGLVDEQFF.

The V call is TRBV18, the J call TRBJ2-1; TRBD2 matches at 11 bases. The CDR3 covers 14 residues. The V gene's germline CDR1 is KGHSH and CDR2 LQKENI. V was clipped by 6 bases and J by 5 bases; unmatched bases: 3. The CDR3 sequence is CASSGTSGNNEQFF. CDR3 sequence (DNA): TGTGCCAGCTCCGGGACTAGCGGAAACAATGAGCAGTTCTTC.

The genes are TRBV6-6 and TRBJ2-1; D unresolved. The CDR3 loop spans 11 amino acids. Germline loops: CDR1 MNHNY, CDR2 SVGAGI (reference sequence). V lost 6 bases and J lost 9, with 9 bases in between. The CDR3 loop reads CASSPQREQFF. The CDR3, as DNA: TGTGCCAGCAGCCCCCAGCGTGAGCAGTTCTTC.

The chain combines TRBV9 with TRBJ1-1; D may be TRBD1 (6 bases). The CDR3 contains 13 residues. V dropped 5 bases and J dropped 1 base, with 9 bases sitting between them. Germline loops: CDR1 SGDLS, CDR2 YYNGEE. The CDR3 spells CASRSQGNTEAFF. CDR3 bases: TGTGCCAGCAGATCACAGGGGAACACTGAAGCTTTCTTT. The full variable domain, completed using reference TRBV9 and TRBJ1-1, is DSGVTQTPKHLITATGQRVTLRCSPRSGDLSVYWYQQSLDQGLQFLIQYYNGEERAKGNILERFSAQQFPDLHSELNLSSLELGDSALYFCASRSQGNTEAFFGQGTRLTVV.

V gene TRBV7-2 combines with J gene TRBJ2-3; tentative D call: TRBD1 (6 bases). V gave up 5 bases and J gave up 2 bases, with 17 bases separating them. The CDR3 covers 16 residues. Per the germline V gene, CDR1 is SGHTA and CDR2 is FQGNSA. The DNA of the CDR3 is TGTGCCAGCAGCATACAGGGTCCCCCTCTCACAGATACGCAGTATTTT. Encoded protein: CASSIQGPPLTDTQYF.

J is TRBJ2-2 and V is TRBV7-9, with 9 bases matching TRBD2. There are 17 residues in the CDR3. V was clipped by 4 bases and J by 6 bases; unmatched bases: 12. Germline-derived CDR1 and CDR2 are SEHNR and FQNEAQ (reference sequence). CDR3 sequence reads: CASSSYSGREGAGELFF. The CDR3 bases are TGTGCCAGCAGCTCATATAGCGGGAGAGAGGGGGCCGGGGAGCTGTTTTTT.

The chain is built from TRBV5-1 and TRBJ2-2; no clear D. In germline, CDR1 is SGHRS, CDR2 YFSETQ. The V gene lost 0 bases and the J gene lost 5 bases, with 5 bases spanning the gap. The CDR3 loop spans 13 amino acids. The CDR3 DNA is TGCGCCAGCAGCTTGGACTGGACCGGGGAGCTGTTTTTT. It encodes CASSLDWTGELFF.

In its sample, this clone was seen a few times. The rearrangement links TRBV5-4 to TRBJ1-6; TRBD1 is a possible D gene (5 bases). The CDR3 is 16 residues long. The germline V gene encodes CDR1 SGHNT and CDR2 YYREEE (reference sequence). The V gene lost 6 bases and the J gene lost 8 bases, with 21 bases spanning the gap. The CDR3 nucleotides read TGTGCCAGCAACCTTGGTCCGGGGAGGGGAGATTCACCCCTCCACTTT. Protein product: CASNLGPGRGDSPLHF.

This clone was found a few times. The chain is built from TRBV29-1 and TRBJ1-2; TRBD1 is a possible D gene (5 bases). V was clipped by 7 bases and J by 9 bases, with 18 bases between them. Germline assignment: CDR1 SQVTM and CDR2 ANQGSEA. The CDR3 loop spans 12 amino acids. The CDR3 DNA is TGCAGCGCTCCGGGGGGTTCGGGCCGCTACACCTTC. Encoded protein: CSAPGGSGRYTF.

This clone was seen only a few times. V and J are TRBV5-1 and TRBJ1-2; D not certain. This CDR3 spans 14 amino acids. Trimming stripped 3 bases from V and 3 bases from J, with 12 bases between. CDR1 SGHRS and CDR2 YFSETQ come from the germline V gene. This CDR3 is CASSSTPQDYGYTF. CDR3 DNA sequence: TGCGCCAGCAGCTCCACTCCCCAAGACTATGGCTACACCTTC.

This chain uses TRBV6-5 with TRBJ1-2; 9 bases match TRBD1. The V segment lost 6 bases and the J segment 7 bases; nucleotides outside the gene matches: 12. Germline-derived CDR1 and CDR2 are MNHEY and SVGAGI. The CDR3 runs to 15 residues. This chain's CDR3 is CASRQTGQGSSGYTF. CDR3 DNA sequence: TGTGCCAGCAGACAAACGGGACAGGGATCGAGTGGCTACACCTTC.

This rearrangement joins TRBV6-5 to TRBJ2-3; D unresolved. The CDR3 covers 13 residues. The germline V and J ends were trimmed by 2 bases and 5 bases, with 8 bases remaining between them. CDR1 and CDR2 from the germline V gene are MNHEY and SVGAGI. The CDR3 sequence: CASSYGPGDTQYF. CDR3 DNA: TGTGCCAGCAGTTACGGCCCGGGAGATACGCAGTATTTT.

The chain uses TRBV6-5 and TRBJ1-1; TRBD1 aligns across 7 bases. With 6 bases clipped from V and 3 bases from J, the junction kept 7 bases outside the gene matches. The CDR3 has 14 amino acids. Germline CDR1 and CDR2: MNHEY and SVGAGI. The CDR3 is CASSRDRDDTEAFF. CDR3 nucleotide sequence: TGTGCCAGCAGCCGCGACAGGGATGACACTGAAGCTTTCTTT.

In DNA form, the CDR3 reads TGTGCCAGCAGCGAGGAAGGGAGGGGCACTGAAGCTTTCTTT. This codes for CASSEEGRGTEAFF. V and J are TRBV9 and TRBJ1-1; possibly TRBD1 for D (5 bases). V lost 3 bases and J 4 bases, leaving 13 bases between the germline ends. This CDR3 is built from 14 residues. Germline assignment: CDR1 SGDLS and CDR2 YYNGEE.

This clone was detected only a few times. The CDR3 protein is CASSGNRGFYGYTF. CDR3 bases: TGCGCCAGCAGTGGGAACAGGGGATTCTATGGCTACACCTTC. The chain is built from TRBV10-1 and TRBJ1-2; 7 positions match TRBD1. J was trimmed by 4 bases and V by 4 bases; bases with no gene match: 6. This CDR3 region has 14 residues. Germline V gene data show CDR1 as WNHNN and CDR2 as SYGVQD (reference sequence).